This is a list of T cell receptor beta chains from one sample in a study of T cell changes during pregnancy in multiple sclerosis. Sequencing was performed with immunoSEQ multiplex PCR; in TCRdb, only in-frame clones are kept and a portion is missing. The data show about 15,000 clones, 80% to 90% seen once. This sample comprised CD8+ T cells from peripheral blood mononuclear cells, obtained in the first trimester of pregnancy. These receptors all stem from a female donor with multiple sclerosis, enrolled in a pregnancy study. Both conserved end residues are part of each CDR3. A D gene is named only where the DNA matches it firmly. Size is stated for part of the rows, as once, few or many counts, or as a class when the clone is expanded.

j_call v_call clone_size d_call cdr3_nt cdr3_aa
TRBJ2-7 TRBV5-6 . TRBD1 TGTGCCAGCAGCTTGAGTCTTGGGACAGGGCTGGTCGAGCAGTACTTC CASSLSLGTGLVEQYF
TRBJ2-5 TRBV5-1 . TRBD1 TGCGCCAGCAGGGGGACAGGGGGGCAAGAGACCCAGTACTTC CASRGTGGQETQYF
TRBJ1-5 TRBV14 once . TGTGCCCGACAGGTTAGCAATCAGCCCCAGCATTTT CARQVSNQPQHF
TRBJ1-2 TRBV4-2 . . TGTGCCAGCAGCCAGCCGGGACAAAATAACTATGGCTACACCTTC CASSQPGQNNYGYTF
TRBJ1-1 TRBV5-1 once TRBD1 TGCGCCAGCAGCTTAACCATCCGCCCAAGGACAGGGGGCGAGGACACTGAAGCTTTCTTT CASSLTIRPRTGGEDTEAFF
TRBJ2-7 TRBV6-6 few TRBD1 TGTGCCAGCAGTTTCACAGGGGGCTCTAGGGAGCAGTACTTC CASSFTGGSREQYF
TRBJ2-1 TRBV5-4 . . TGTGCCAGCAGCTTGGCCCGTGGCAGGAGGGTTTCCTACAATGAGCAGTTCTTC CASSLARGRRVSYNEQFF
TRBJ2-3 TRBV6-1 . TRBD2 TGTGCCAGCAGTGAACTAGCGGGGGGGTCAGATACGCAGTATTTT CASSELAGGSDTQYF
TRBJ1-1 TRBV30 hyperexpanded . TGTGCCTGGAGTCCCGACCCTAGGTTTTCTGAAGCTTTCTTT CAWSPDPRFSEAFF
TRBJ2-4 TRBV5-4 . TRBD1 TGTGCCAGCCGCAACCGGGACCGGGACAGATTTACCTTC CASRNRDRDRFTF
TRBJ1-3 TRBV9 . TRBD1 TGTGCCAGCAGCATTGGACAGGGGAGGACTGGAAACACCATATATTTT CASSIGQGRTGNTIYF
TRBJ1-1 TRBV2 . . TGTGCCAGCCCTTACGGGTCGAACACTGAAGCTTTCTTT CASPYGSNTEAFF
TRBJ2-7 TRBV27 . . TGTGCCAGCAGTTTTGGGCGGAGGAACTACGAGCAGTACTTC CASSFGRRNYEQYF
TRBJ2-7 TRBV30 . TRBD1 TGTGCCTGGAGTGATCCGATACGTCGGACAGGGCCCTACGAGCAGTACTTC CAWSDPIRRTGPYEQYF
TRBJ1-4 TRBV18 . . TGTGCCAGCTCACCCTACTCGGACAGAACTAATGAAAAACTGTTTTTT CASSPYSDRTNEKLFF
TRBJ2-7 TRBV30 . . TGTGCCTGGAGTGTACTTGGCTACGAGCAGTACTTC CAWSVLGYEQYF
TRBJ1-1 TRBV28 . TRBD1 TGTGCCAGCAGTCTCGACAGGGGGTCCGGAAACACTGAAGCTTTCTTT CASSLDRGSGNTEAFF
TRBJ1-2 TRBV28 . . TGTGCCAGCAGTTTTGCGGGACGGGGCTACACCTTC CASSFAGRGYTF
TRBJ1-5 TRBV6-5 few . TGTGCCAGCAGAGACAGGCGTAGCAATCAGCCCCAGCATTTT CASRDRRSNQPQHF
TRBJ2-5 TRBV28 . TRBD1 TGTGCCAGCAGTTTATACAGGGGTTGGGAGACCCAGTACTTC CASSLYRGWETQYF
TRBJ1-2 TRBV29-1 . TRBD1 TGCAGCGTCGTCGGGGACAGATATGGCTACACCTTC CSVVGDRYGYTF
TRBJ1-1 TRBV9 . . TGTGCCAGCAGCTCCGGGGGAGAAGCTTTCTTT CASSSGGEAFF
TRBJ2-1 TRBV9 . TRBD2 TGTGCCAGCAGCGGACCCCTAGCGGGAGGGCCTAATGAGCAGTTCTTC CASSGPLAGGPNEQFF
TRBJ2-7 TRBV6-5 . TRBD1 TGTGCCAGCAGTCCGGGACAGGGGTTCTACGAGCAGTACTTC CASSPGQGFYEQYF
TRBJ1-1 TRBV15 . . TGTGCCACCAGCAGATCAGGGTCTGCGAACACTGAAGCTTTCTTT CATSRSGSANTEAFF
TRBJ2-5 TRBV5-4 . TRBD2 TGTGCCAGCAGACAGGGACTAGCGGGAGTAGAGACCCAGTACTTC CASRQGLAGVETQYF
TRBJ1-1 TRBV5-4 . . TGTGCCAGCAGCTTTACGTCAGGGAACACTGAAGCTTTCTTT CASSFTSGNTEAFF
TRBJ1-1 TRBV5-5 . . TGTGCCAGCAGCTTTATCCCCCAGGGCCAGAGGGGGTACATGGCTTTCTTT CASSFIPQGQRGYMAFF
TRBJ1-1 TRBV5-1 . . TGCGCCAGCAGCTTGGCGTGGGGGCGAGGGACTGAAGCTTTCTTT CASSLAWGRGTEAFF
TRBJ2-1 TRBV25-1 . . TGTGCCAGCAGTGAATTTTTCCTCGGCGGTGGTGAGCAGTTCTTC CASSEFFLGGGEQFF
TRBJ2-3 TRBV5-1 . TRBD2 TGCGCCAGCAGCTTGGGATTGCGGGGGGGCCCAGATACGCAGTATTTT CASSLGLRGGPDTQYF
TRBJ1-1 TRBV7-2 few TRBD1 TGTGCCAGCAGCTCCAGTCCGACAGGGAGGACTGAAGCTTTCTTT CASSSSPTGRTEAFF
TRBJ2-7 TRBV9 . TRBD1 TGTGCCAGCAGCAAAGGGGACAGCGCCGGGTACGAGCAGTACTTC CASSKGDSAGYEQYF
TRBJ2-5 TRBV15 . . TGTGCCACCAGCGGACAACCCGGTGACAGACAAGAGACCCAGTACTTC CATSGQPGDRQETQYF
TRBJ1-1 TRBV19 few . TGTGCCAGTAGCGGAGGACTGTTGAACACTGAAGCTTTCTTT CASSGGLLNTEAFF
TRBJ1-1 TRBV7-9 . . TGTGCCAGCAGCTTCGGGGGAAACACTGAAGCTTTCTTT CASSFGGNTEAFF
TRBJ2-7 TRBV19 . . TGTGCCAGTAGTATTCTGACAGGCTACGAGCAGTACTTC CASSILTGYEQYF
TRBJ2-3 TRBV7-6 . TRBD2 TGTGCCAGCAGCTTCCTAGCGGGAGAGGTAGAACAAGATACGCAGTATTTT CASSFLAGEVEQDTQYF
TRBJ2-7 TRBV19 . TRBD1 TGTGCCAGTAAGCCGGGACAGGGGACATACGAGCAGTACTTC CASKPGQGTYEQYF
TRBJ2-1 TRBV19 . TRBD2 TGTGCCAGTAGTATACTGACTAGCGATGAGCAGTTCTTC CASSILTSDEQFF
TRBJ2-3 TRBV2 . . TGTGCCAGCAGTGACCGGCGACTACTGCAGTATTTT CASSDRRLLQYF
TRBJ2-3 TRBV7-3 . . TGTGCCAGCAGCTTAACCGTAGATACGCAGTATTTT CASSLTVDTQYF
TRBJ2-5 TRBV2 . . TGTGCCAGCAGCTCAGGGTTTAGGCAAGAGACCCAGTACTTC CASSSGFRQETQYF
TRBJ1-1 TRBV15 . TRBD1 TGTGCCACCAGCAGGGACCGGACAGGGGGCGGGATGAACACTGAAGCTTTCTTT CATSRDRTGGGMNTEAFF
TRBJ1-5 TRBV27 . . TGTGCCAGCAGGGCCAGCAATCAGCCCCAGCATTTT CASRASNQPQHF
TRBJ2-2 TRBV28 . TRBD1 TGTGCCAGCAGTTCAGGGGGCGGAATAACCGGGGAGCTGTTTTTT CASSSGGGITGELFF
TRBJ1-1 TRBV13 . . TGTGCCAGCAGCAGCCGAGAAGGCGGGACGAACACTGAAGCTTTCTTT CASSSREGGTNTEAFF
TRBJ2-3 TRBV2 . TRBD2 TGTGCCAGCAGTTCCGGGACTACCTACACAGATACGCAGTATTTT CASSSGTTYTDTQYF
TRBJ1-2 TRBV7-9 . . TGTGCCAGCAGCGGGGACAATAACTATGGCTACACCTTC CASSGDNNYGYTF
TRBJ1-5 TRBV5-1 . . TGCGCCAGCGTACTTGCCTCGGCGGATCAGCCCCAGCATTTT CASVLASADQPQHF
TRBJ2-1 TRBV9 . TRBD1 TGTGCCAGCAGCACCGGGACAGGGGGCGGGAATGAGCAGTTCTTC CASSTGTGGGNEQFF
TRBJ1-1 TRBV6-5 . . TGTGCCAGCAGTTTGACAGTGAACACTGAAGCTTTCTTT CASSLTVNTEAFF
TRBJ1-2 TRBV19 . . TGTGCCAGTAGTGGTCAGGGAAAAGGTCTCGTTTTTCTTGACTATGGCTACACCTTC CASSGQGKGLVFLDYGYTF